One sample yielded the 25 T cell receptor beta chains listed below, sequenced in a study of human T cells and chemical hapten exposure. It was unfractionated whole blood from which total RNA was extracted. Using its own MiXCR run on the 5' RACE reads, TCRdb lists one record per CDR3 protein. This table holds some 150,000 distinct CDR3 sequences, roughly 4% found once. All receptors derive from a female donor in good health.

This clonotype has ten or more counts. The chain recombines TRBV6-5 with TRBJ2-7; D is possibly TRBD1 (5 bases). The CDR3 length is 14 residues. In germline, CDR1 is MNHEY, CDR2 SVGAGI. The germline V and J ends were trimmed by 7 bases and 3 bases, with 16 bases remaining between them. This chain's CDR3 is CASKTGSSLYEQYF. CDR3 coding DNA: TGTGCCAGCAAAACAGGTAGTTCCCTCTACGAGCAGTACTTC.

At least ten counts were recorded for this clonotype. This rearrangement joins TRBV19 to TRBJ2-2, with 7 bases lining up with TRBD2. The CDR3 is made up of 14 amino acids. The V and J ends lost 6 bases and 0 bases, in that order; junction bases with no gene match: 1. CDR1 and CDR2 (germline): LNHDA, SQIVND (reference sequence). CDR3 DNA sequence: TGTGCCAGTAGGCTAGCGGCGAACACCGGGGAGCTGTTTTTT. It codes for CASRLAANTGELFF. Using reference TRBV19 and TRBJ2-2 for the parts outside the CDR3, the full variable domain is DGGITQSPKYLFRKEGQNVTLSCEQNLNHDAMYWYRQDPGQGLRLIYYSQIVNDFQKGDIAEGYSVSREKKESFPLTVTSAQKNPTAFYLCASRLAANTGELFFGEGSRLTVL.

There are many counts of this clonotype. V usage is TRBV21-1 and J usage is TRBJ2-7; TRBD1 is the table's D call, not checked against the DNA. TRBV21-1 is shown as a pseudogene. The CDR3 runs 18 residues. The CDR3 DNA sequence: TGTGCCAGCAGCAAACATAATCCCCGGGACAGTTGGACCTACGAGCAGTACTTC. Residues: CASSKHNPRDSWTYEQYF.

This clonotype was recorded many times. CDR3 in DNA: TGTGCCAGCAGTATCGACAGGGGGGCTTTCTTT. Residues: CASSIDRGAFF. The chain employs TRBV12-3 or TRBV12-4 and TRBJ1-1; 9 bases fit TRBD1. This CDR3 has 11 amino acids. With V trimmed by 5 bases and J by 11 bases, 3 bases remained unmatched.

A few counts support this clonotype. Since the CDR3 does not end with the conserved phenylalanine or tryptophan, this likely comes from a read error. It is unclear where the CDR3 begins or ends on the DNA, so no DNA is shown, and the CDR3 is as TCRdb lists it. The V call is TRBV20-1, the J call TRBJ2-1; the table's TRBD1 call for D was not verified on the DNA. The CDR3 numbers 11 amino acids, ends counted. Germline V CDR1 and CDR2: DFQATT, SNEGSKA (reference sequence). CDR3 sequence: CSATTGCHSTL.

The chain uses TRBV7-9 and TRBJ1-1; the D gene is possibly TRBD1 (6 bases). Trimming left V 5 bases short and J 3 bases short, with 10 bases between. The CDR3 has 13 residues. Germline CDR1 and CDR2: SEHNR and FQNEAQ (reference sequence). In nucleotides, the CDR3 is TGTGCCAGCAGCCAACAGGGTTACACTGAAGCTTTCTTT. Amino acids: CASSQQGYTEAFF.

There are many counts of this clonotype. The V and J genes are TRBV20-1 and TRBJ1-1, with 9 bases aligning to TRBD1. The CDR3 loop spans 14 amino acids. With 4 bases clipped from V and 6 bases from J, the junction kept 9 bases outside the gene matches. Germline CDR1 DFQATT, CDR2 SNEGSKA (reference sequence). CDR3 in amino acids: CSATTDRGRAEAFF. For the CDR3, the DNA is TGCAGTGCTACCACGGACAGGGGAAGGGCTGAAGCTTTCTTT.

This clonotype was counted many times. The CDR3 DNA follows: TGTGCCAGCAGCCCCGACAGAACCTATGGCTACACCTTC. As protein: CASSPDRTYGYTF. The rearrangement links TRBV6-2 or TRBV6-3 to TRBJ1-2; perhaps TRBD1 as D (5 bases). Trimming stripped 6 bases from V and 4 bases from J, with 12 bases between. This CDR3 region has 13 residues. Germline assignment: CDR1 MNHEY and CDR2 SVGEGT.

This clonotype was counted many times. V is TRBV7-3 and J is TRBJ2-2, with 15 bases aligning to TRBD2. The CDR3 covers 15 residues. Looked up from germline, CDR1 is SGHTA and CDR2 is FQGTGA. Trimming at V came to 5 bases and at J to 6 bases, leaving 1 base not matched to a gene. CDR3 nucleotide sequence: TGTGCCAGCAGCAGGACTAGCGGGGGGGCCGGGGAGCTGTTTTTT. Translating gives CASSRTSGGAGELFF.

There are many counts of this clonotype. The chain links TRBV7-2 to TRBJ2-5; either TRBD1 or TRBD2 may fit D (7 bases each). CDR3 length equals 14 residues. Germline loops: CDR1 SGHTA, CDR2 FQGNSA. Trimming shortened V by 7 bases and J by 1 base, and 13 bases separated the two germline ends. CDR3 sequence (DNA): TGTGCCAGCACCCAGGGGGGGGGCCAAGAGACCCAGTACTTC. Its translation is CASTQGGGQETQYF. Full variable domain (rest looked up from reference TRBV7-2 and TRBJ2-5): GAGVSQSPSNKVTEKGKDVELRCDPISGHTALYWYRQSLGQGLEFLIYFQGNSAPDKSGLPSDRFSAERTGGSVSTLTIQRTQQEDSAVYLCASTQGGGQETQYFGPGTRLLVL.

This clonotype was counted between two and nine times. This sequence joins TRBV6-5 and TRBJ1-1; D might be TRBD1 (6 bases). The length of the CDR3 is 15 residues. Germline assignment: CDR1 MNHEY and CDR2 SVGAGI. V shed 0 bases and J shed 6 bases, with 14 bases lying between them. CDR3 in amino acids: CASSYSRQGRAEAFF. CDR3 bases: TGTGCCAGCAGTTACTCACGGCAGGGGCGGGCTGAAGCTTTCTTT.

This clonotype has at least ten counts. CDR3 DNA: TGTGCCAGTAGTATGGGAGGAGACGGAAACACCATATATTTT. As protein: CASSMGGDGNTIYF. The chain employs TRBV19 and TRBJ1-3; D gene uncertain. The V and J ends lost 3 bases and 4 bases respectively, with 10 bases between them. The CDR3 covers 14 residues. CDR1 and CDR2 from the germline V gene are LNHDA and SQIVND (reference sequence).

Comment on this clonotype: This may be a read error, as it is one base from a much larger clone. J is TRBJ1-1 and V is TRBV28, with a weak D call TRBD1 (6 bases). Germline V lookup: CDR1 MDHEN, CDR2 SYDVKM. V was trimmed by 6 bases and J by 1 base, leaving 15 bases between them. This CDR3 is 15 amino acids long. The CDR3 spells CASRVWGTPNTEAFF. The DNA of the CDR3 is TGTGCCAGCAGGGTTTGGGGGACACCGAACACTGAAGCTTTCTTT.

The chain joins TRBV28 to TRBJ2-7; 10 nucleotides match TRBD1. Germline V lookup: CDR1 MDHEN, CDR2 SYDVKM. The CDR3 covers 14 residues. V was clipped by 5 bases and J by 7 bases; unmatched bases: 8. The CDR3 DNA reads TGTGCCAGCAGTCCCGGGGACAGGGGAGGAGAGCAGTACTTC. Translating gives CASSPGDRGGEQYF. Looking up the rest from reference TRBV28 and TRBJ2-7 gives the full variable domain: DVKVTQSSRYLVKRTGEKVFLECVQDMDHENMFWYRQDPGLGLRLIYFSYDVKMKEKGDIPEGYSVSREKKERFSLILESASTNQTSMYLCASSPGDRGGEQYFGPGTRLTVT.

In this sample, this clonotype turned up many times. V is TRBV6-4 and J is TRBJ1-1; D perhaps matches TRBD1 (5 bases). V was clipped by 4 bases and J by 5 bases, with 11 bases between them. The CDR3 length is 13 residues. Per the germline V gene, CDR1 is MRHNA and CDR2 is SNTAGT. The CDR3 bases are TGTGCCAGCAGTGTAGGGGAGAGGACTGAAGCTTTCTTT. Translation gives CASSVGERTEAFF.

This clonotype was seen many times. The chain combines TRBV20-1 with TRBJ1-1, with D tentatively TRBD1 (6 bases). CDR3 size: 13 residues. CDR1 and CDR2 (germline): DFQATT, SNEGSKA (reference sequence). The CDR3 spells CKSGGASNTEAFF. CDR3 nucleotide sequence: TGCAAATCTGGGGGGGCTTCGAACACTGAAGCTTTCTTT.

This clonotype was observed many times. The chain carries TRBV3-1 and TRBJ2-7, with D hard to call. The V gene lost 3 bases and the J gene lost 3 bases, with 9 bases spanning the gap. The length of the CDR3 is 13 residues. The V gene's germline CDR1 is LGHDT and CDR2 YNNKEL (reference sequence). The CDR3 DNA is TGTGCCAGCAGCCATGCAGCCCTCTACGAGCAGTACTTC. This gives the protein CASSHAALYEQYF.

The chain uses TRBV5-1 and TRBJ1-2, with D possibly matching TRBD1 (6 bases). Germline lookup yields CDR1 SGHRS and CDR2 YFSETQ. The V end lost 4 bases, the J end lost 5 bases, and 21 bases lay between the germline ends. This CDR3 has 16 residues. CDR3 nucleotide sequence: TGCGCCAGCAGCCCCTACGCGGACAGAGAATGGTATGGCTACACCTTC. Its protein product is CASSPYADREWYGYTF. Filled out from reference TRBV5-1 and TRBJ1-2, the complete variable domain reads KAGVTQTPRYLIKTRGQQVTLSCSPISGHRSVSWYQQTPGQGLQFLFEYFSETQRNKGNFPGRFSGRQFSNSRSEMNVSTLELGDSALYLCASSPYADREWYGYTFGSGTRLTVV.

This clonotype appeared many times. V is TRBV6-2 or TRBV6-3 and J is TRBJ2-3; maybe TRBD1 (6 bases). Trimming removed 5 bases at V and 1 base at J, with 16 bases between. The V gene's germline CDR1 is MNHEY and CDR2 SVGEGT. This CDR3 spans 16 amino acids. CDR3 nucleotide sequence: TGTGCCAGCAGTACCCCTGTCTGGGGGCGCACAGATACGCAGTATTTT. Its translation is CASSTPVWGRTDTQYF.

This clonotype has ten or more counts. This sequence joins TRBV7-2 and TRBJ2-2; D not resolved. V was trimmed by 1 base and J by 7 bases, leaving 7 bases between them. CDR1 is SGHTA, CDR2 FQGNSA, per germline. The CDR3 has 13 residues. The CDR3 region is CASSLVRNGELFF. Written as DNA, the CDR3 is TGTGCCAGCAGCTTAGTGCGGAACGGGGAGCTGTTTTTT.

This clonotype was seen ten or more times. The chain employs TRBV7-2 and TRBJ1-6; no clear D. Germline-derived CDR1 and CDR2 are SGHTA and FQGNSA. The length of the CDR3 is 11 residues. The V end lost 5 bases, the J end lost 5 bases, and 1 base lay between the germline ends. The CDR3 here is CASSDNSPLHF. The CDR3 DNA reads TGTGCCAGCAGCGATAATTCACCCCTCCACTTT.

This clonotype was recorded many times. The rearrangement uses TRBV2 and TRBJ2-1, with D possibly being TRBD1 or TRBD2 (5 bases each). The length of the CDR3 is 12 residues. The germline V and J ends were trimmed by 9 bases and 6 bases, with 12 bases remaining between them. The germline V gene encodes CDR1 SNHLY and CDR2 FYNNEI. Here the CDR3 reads CARLRDGNEQFF. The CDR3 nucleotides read TGTGCCAGGCTCCGGGACGGCAATGAGCAGTTCTTC.

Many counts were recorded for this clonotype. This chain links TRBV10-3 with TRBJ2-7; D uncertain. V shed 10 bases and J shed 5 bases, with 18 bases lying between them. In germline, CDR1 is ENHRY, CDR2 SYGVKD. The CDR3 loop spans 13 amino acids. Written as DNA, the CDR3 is TGTGCCACACCTAAAGGGTTTGGACACGAGCAGTACTTC. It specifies CATPKGFGHEQYF.

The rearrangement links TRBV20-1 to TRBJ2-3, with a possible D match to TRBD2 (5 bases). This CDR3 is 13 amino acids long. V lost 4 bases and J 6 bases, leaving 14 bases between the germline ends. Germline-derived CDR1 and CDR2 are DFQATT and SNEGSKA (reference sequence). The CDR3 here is CSATSGRPDTQYF. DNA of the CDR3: TGCAGTGCTACAAGCGGACGTCCCGATACGCAGTATTTT.

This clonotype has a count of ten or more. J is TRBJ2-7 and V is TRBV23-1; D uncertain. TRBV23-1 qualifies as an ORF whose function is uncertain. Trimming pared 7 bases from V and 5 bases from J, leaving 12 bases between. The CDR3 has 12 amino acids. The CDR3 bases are TGCGCCAGCACCGGCCGTGGCCACGAGCAGTACTTC. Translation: CASTGRGHEQYF.